This T cell receptor beta chain was sequenced for a study of STAT3 mutations in large granular lymphocyte leukemia. At the level of the study: Among longitudinally sequenced T-LGLL patients, roughly half had canonical activating STAT3 mutations detected. More than half of T-LGLL patients received immunosuppressive therapy. General study results and limits: In some patients, a small highly pathogenic clone possibly went undetected. Every T-LGLL patient had at least one immunodominant TCRbeta clonotype.

The CDR3 loop spans 14 amino acids. Germline V gene data show CDR1 as MNHNS and CDR2 as SASEGT. V lost 8 bases and J lost 6, with 17 bases in between. Concerning this clone: Its antigen is not known.

Profiled with immunoSEQ multiplex PCR; TCRdb holds only in-frame clones, not every one. Of around 17,000 clones listed, roughly 81% are singletons. This chain links TRBV6-1 with TRBJ1-5, with TRBD1 as a possible D gene (5 bases). This receptor was obtained from a man between 45 and 60 years old with T-cell large granular lymphocyte leukemia. Some clones in this sample may be carry-over from other donors' samples. Sequencing was carried out using peripheral blood mononuclear cells. This chain's CDR3 is CASVQGTRGQPQHF. CDR3 coding DNA: TGTGCCAGCGTCCAGGGAACGCGGGGTCAGCCCCAGCATTTT.